These 5 T cell receptor beta chains were sequenced from one sample in a study of cytomegalovirus exposure and HLA in healthy donors. Amplification used 60 Vbeta primers and 13 Jbeta primers. Some clones are missing from TCRdb's copy, which holds only in-frame ones; the method was immunoSEQ multiplex PCR. There are 210,000 or so clones in the sample; 77% occur only once, and around 2.2% lies in the top ten. Sequencing was performed on PBMCs. All receptors derive from a woman in her 30s in good health and CMV-seropositive.

This chain joins TRBV5-1 and TRBJ2-3, with 10 nucleotides matching TRBD2. From germline, CDR1 is SGHRS and CDR2 YFSETQ. The CDR3 extends over 16 amino acids. With V trimmed by 10 bases and J by 6 bases, 17 bases remained unmatched. The CDR3, as DNA: TGCGCCGGAATACGGGTCTCTAGCGGGGGTTGGGATACGCAGTATTTT. Its translation is CAGIRVSSGGWDTQYF.

The chain recombines TRBV6-5 with TRBJ1-3; 10 nucleotides line up with TRBD1. J lost 2 bases, V lost 6 bases, and 4 bases had no gene match. The CDR3 loop spans 15 amino acids. Per germline, CDR1 MNHEY and CDR2 SVGAGI. The CDR3 loop is CASSRQGATGNTIYF. In DNA form, the CDR3 reads TGTGCCAGCAGCCGACAGGGGGCCACTGGAAACACCATATATTTT.

This clone was counted a single time. The V and J genes are TRBV30 and TRBJ1-1; 8 nucleotides agree with TRBD1. The V segment lost 2 bases and the J segment 7 bases; nucleotides outside the gene matches: 9. CDR1 and CDR2 from the germline V gene are GTSNPN and SVGIG (reference sequence). This CDR3 has 14 amino acids. CDR3 residues: CAWSRQGASFEAFF. For the CDR3, the DNA is TGTGCCTGGAGTCGGCAGGGGGCATCCTTTGAAGCTTTCTTT.

The V and J genes are TRBV19 and TRBJ1-3; D call uncertain. V dropped 6 bases and J dropped 3 bases, with 9 bases sitting between them. The CDR3 spans 13 residues. From germline, CDR1 is LNHDA and CDR2 SQIVND (reference sequence). The CDR3 nucleotides read TGTGCCAGTAGAGACACGCTTGGAAACACCATATATTTT. Translation: CASRDTLGNTIYF.

The chain uses TRBV7-9 and TRBJ2-1; D remains ambiguous. V was trimmed by 5 bases and J by 4 bases, leaving 12 bases between them. This CDR3 contains 14 residues. Germline CDR1 SEHNR, CDR2 FQNEAQ (reference sequence). The CDR3 nucleotides read TGTGCCAGCAGCCAAAGAGAGGTATACAATGAGCAGTTCTTC. Amino acids: CASSQREVYNEQFF.